Sequencing of this T cell receptor beta chain was carried out in a study of CD8 T cells in Susac syndrome. Study details: When blood was drawn, patients with Susac syndrome were on intravenous immunoglobulin alone, on corticosteroids, or therapy-naive.

Reverse transcription of roughly 0.5 to 1 ug RNA used random hexamers. Coverage of TCR beta CDR3 amplification by immunoSEQ multiplex PCR extended to 54 Vbeta and 13 Jbeta. TCRdb ran MiXCR on the immunoSEQ multiplex PCR reads and lists one entry per CDR3 protein. The sample holds over 140,000 distinct CDR3 sequences, around 93% seen once. The V gene's germline CDR1 is SGHTA and CDR2 FQGNSA. The ends lost 5 bases at V and 4 bases at J; junction bases unmatched: 6. The CDR3 extends over 16 amino acids. The chain recombines TRBV7-2 with TRBJ1-3; 12 bases line up with TRBD1. Sequencing input: CD4+ T cells from PBMCs. The source is a human donor with Susac syndrome. This chain's CDR3 is CASSPGQGAPGNTIYF. For the CDR3, the DNA is TGTGCCAGCAGCCCGGGACAGGGGGCGCCGGGAAACACCATATATTTT. The whole variable domain, remainder taken from reference TRBV7-2 and TRBJ1-3, is GAGVSQSPSNKVTEKGKDVELRCDPISGHTALYWYRQSLGQGLEFLIYFQGNSAPDKSGLPSDRFSAERTGGSVSTLTIQRTQQEDSAVYLCASSPGQGAPGNTIYFGEGSWLTVV.